Sequencing of this T cell receptor beta chain was carried out in a study of blood T cell repertoires in COVID-19. Clones were sequenced by immunoSEQ multiplex PCR, and TCRdb holds only the in-frame ones, with some missing. The sample has 380,000 or so clones, 85% to 90% seen once. CDR1 is SEHNR, CDR2 FQNEAQ, per germline (reference sequence). The junction had 4 bases not matched to a gene; V was cut back by 2 bases and J by 1 base. The CDR3 has 16 residues. The chain is built from TRBV7-9 and TRBJ1-1; 10 bases map to TRBD1. The source material was PBMCs or T cells enriched from blood (not recorded which). This receptor was obtained from a woman aged 25 to 39 with acute COVID-19. The CDR3: CASSLWDRGRNTEAFF. CDR3 nucleotide sequence: TGTGCCAGCAGCTTATGGGACAGGGGTAGGAACACTGAAGCTTTCTTT.